These 17 T cell receptor beta chains came from one sample sequenced in a study of cytomegalovirus exposure and HLA in healthy donors. PCR primers comprised 60 Vbeta and 13 Jbeta primers. The repertoire was sequenced with immunoSEQ multiplex PCR; TCRdb's copy has only in-frame clones and lacks some. Counted here are approximately 100,000 clones, about 68% occurring once; the ten biggest clones make up roughly an eighth. Sample: PBMCs. The receptors stem from a male donor in good health and CMV-seropositive.

The chain combines TRBV5-4 with TRBJ1-3; 8 bases align to TRBD1. The CDR3 consists of 18 residues. Unmatched junction bases numbered 10, after V lost 2 bases and J lost 0 bases. Germline values: CDR1 SGHNT, CDR2 YYREEE (reference sequence). The CDR3 DNA reads as TGTGCCAGCAGCTTAAGCCTGACAGGGGCCGGCTCTGGAAACACCATATATTTT. Protein sequence: CASSLSLTGAGSGNTIYF.

This clone was observed a single time. This chain uses TRBV10-3 with TRBJ2-3; 7 bases are shared with TRBD2. The germline V gene has CDR1 ENHRY and CDR2 SYGVKD. V shed 6 bases and J 4 bases; nucleotides not matched to a gene: 7. There are 14 residues in the CDR3. CDR3 region: CAIRTGTKADTQYF. The CDR3 coding sequence is TGTGCCATCAGAACCGGGACTAAGGCAGATACGCAGTATTTT.

This chain joins TRBV4-3 and TRBJ2-7; TRBD1 matches at 9 bases. Trimming took 3 bases from V and 2 from J; bases not matched to a gene: 8. CDR3 length equals 16 residues. Germline V lookup: CDR1 LGHNA, CDR2 YSLEER. The chain's CDR3 is CASSQRPGQGAYEQYF. The CDR3 nucleotides read TGCGCCAGCAGCCAGAGACCGGGACAGGGCGCCTACGAGCAGTACTTC.

CDR3 bases: TGTGCCTGGAGTCGCCGAGCGGGGGGGCCTGGCACCGGGGAGCTGTTTTTT. Its translation: CAWSRRAGGPGTGELFF. The chain joins TRBV30 to TRBJ2-2; TRBD2 agrees at 10 bases. The CDR3 has 17 residues. Looked up from germline, CDR1 is GTSNPN and CDR2 is SVGIG (reference sequence). V shed 2 bases and J 4 bases; nucleotides not matched to a gene: 10. The full variable domain, its missing parts supplied by reference TRBV30 and TRBJ2-2, is SQTIHQWPATLVQPVGSPLSLECTVEGTSNPNLYWYRQAAGRGLQLLFYSVGIGQISSEVPQNLSASRPQDRQFILSSKKLLLSDSGFYLCAWSRRAGGPGTGELFFGEGSRLTVL.

V gene TRBV7-9 combines with J gene TRBJ1-2; 7 nucleotides line up with TRBD1. Trimming removed 5 bases from V and 7 bases from J; junction bases left unmatched: 19. Per germline, CDR1 SEHNR and CDR2 FQNEAQ (reference sequence). This CDR3 is built from 17 residues. This chain's CDR3 is CASSLLVTDGTEIGYTF. CDR3 nucleotide sequence: TGTGCCAGCAGCCTACTGGTGACGGACGGGACAGAAATTGGCTACACCTTC.

This chain connects TRBV30 to TRBJ2-7, with a possible D match to TRBD2 (7 bases). The CDR3 has 14 residues. CDR1 is GTSNPN and CDR2 is SVGIG in the germline V gene (reference sequence). Deletions cut 8 bases from V and 4 bases from J, with 21 bases between. The chain's CDR3 is CAGFPGGRGYEQYF. As DNA, the CDR3 is TGTGCCGGCTTCCCCGGGGGGCGCGGGTACGAGCAGTACTTC.

The V call is TRBV28, the J call TRBJ1-2; D may be TRBD1 (5 bases). Trimming left V 2 bases short and J 3 bases short, with 10 bases between. The CDR3 runs to 14 residues. Germline-derived CDR1 and CDR2 are MDHEN and SYDVKM. CDR3 protein: CASSLRTLYYGYTF. The CDR3 DNA sequence: TGTGCCAGCAGTTTACGGACACTTTACTATGGCTACACCTTC.

CDR3: CASSRDSPLHF. CDR3 DNA: TGTGCCAGCTCCCGGGATTCACCCCTCCACTTT. This chain connects TRBV2 to TRBJ1-6; D call uncertain. This CDR3 has 11 residues. Germline V gene sequence: CDR1 SNHLY, CDR2 FYNNEI. Trimming took 8 bases from V and 8 from J, leaving 7 bases between them.

This chain links TRBV10-3 with TRBJ2-7; 10 bases line up with TRBD1. Germline values: CDR1 ENHRY, CDR2 SYGVKD. The CDR3 runs to 13 residues. V shed 11 bases, J shed 1 base, and the junction held 5 bases outside the gene matches. CDR3 bases: TGTGCCGCTGGGGACAGGGGTTCCTACGAGCAGTACTTC. Translated, it gives CAAGDRGSYEQYF.

The chain is built from TRBV9 and TRBJ2-3; TRBD2 aligns across 8 bases. The V gene's germline CDR1 is SGDLS and CDR2 YYNGEE. This CDR3 has 14 amino acids. The junction had 0 bases not matched to a gene; V was cut back by 3 bases and J by 0 bases. Here the CDR3 reads CASSAGGSTDTQYF. The DNA of the CDR3 is TGTGCCAGCAGCGCGGGGGGGAGCACAGATACGCAGTATTTT.

The table lists this clone with a count of one. V is TRBV6-6 and J is TRBJ2-1; 8 bases map to TRBD1. Germline V gene sequence: CDR1 MNHNY, CDR2 SVGAGI (reference sequence). Trimming at V came to 5 bases and at J to 1 base, leaving 4 bases not matched to a gene. The CDR3 runs to 15 residues. The CDR3 coding sequence is TGTGCCAGCAGTGTGACAGGGGAGTCCTACAATGAGCAGTTCTTC. This translates into CASSVTGESYNEQFF.

The chain is built from TRBV4-3 and TRBJ2-1, with D possibly matching TRBD1 (6 bases). V dropped 0 bases and J dropped 3 bases, with 12 bases sitting between them. Germline V gene data show CDR1 as LGHNA and CDR2 as YSLEER. This CDR3 has 16 amino acids. In DNA, the CDR3 is TGCGCCAGCAGCCAAGATCCGGGGACAAACTACAATGAGCAGTTCTTC. Amino acid sequence: CASSQDPGTNYNEQFF.

The chain links TRBV5-1 to TRBJ2-2, with 9 bases aligning to TRBD1. This CDR3 is 16 amino acids long. Per the germline V gene, CDR1 is SGHRS and CDR2 is YFSETQ. Germline trimming cut 2 bases from V and 0 bases from J; bases unmatched to any gene: 2. DNA for the CDR3: TGCGCCAGCAGCTTTGGGACAGGGTCGAACACCGGGGAGCTGTTTTTT. Translating gives CASSFGTGSNTGELFF.

The chain recombines TRBV10-3 with TRBJ2-7, with D unresolved. CDR1 and CDR2 (germline): ENHRY, SYGVKD. The CDR3 extends over 13 amino acids. V was pared by 9 bases and J by 0 bases, with 12 bases between. The CDR3 sequence: CAIRYSFSYEQYF. CDR3 sequence (DNA): TGTGCCATAAGATACAGTTTCTCCTACGAGCAGTACTTC.

The V call is TRBV28, the J call TRBJ1-1; no clear D gene. Trimming left V 4 bases short and J 3 bases short, with 18 bases between. The CDR3 totals 16 residues. Germline-derived CDR1 and CDR2 are MDHEN and SYDVKM. CDR3 region: CASSSYWENRDTEAFF. Written as DNA, the CDR3 is TGTGCCAGCAGTTCCTACTGGGAGAATCGGGACACTGAAGCTTTCTTT.

This rearrangement joins TRBV28 to TRBJ1-1; D is uncertain. Germline CDR1 and CDR2: MDHEN and SYDVKM. CDR3 length equals 15 residues. V was trimmed by 2 bases and J by 1 base, leaving 11 bases between them. The CDR3 DNA sequence: TGTGCCAGCAGTTTACCCCCCCGGGGGAACACTGAAGCTTTCTTT. As protein: CASSLPPRGNTEAFF.

The rearrangement links TRBV2 to TRBJ1-2, with 8 bases that match TRBD1. The CDR3 contains 15 residues. J gave up 2 bases and V 1 base, and 3 bases lay outside the gene matches. Germline V gene data show CDR1 as SNHLY and CDR2 as FYNNEI. CDR3 in amino acids: CASSEGTGRNYGYTF. The CDR3 DNA reads as TGTGCCAGCAGTGAAGGGACAGGGCGAAACTATGGCTACACCTTC.